Listed below are T cell receptor beta chains from one sample, sequenced in a study of breast tumors, draining lymph nodes, adjacent tissues. TCRdb independently ran MiXCR on the multiplex PCR reads; one entry per CDR3 protein. The data show about 52,000 distinct CDR3 sequences, roughly 39% seen once. Sequenced material: breast tumor tissue. Source of these receptors: a female donor with breast cancer. Some clones in this sample may be carry-over from other donors' samples. CDR3s include the opening cysteine and the closing phenylalanine or tryptophan. Fields, in order: clone size, D gene, J gene, V gene, CDR3 protein, CDR3 DNA. D genes are given only for firm matches. Size is stated for part of the rows, as once, few or many counts, or as a class when the clone is expanded.

clone_size: NA; d_call: TRBD1; j_call: TRBJ2-7; v_call: TRBV7-9; cdr3_aa: CASSFLQGGEQYF; cdr3_nt: TGTGCCAGCAGCTTCCTACAGGGGGGCGAGCAGTACTTC
clone_size: many; d_call: TRBD2; j_call: TRBJ2-1; v_call: TRBV2; cdr3_aa: CASSEVRLAVYNEQFF; cdr3_nt: TGTGCCAGCAGTGAAGTGAGACTAGCGGTATACAATGAGCAGTTCTTC
clone_size: many; d_call: NA; j_call: TRBJ2-7; v_call: TRBV4-3; cdr3_aa: CASSQAGSGRERYEQYF; cdr3_nt: TGCGCCAGCAGCCAAGCCGGCTCAGGTCGGGAACGGTACGAGCAGTACTTC
clone_size: many; d_call: NA; j_call: TRBJ1-6; v_call: TRBV20-1; cdr3_aa: CSARLTTAKSSLSYNSPLHF; cdr3_nt: TGCAGTGCTAGACTGACGACGGCCAAGAGCTCCCTCTCCTATAATTCACCCCTCCACTTT
clone_size: NA; d_call: NA; j_call: TRBJ1-2; v_call: TRBV4-3; cdr3_aa: CASSQDPGGDYGYTF; cdr3_nt: TGCGCCAGCAGCCAAGATCCTGGGGGCGACTATGGCTACACCTTC
clone_size: once; d_call: NA; j_call: TRBJ2-5; v_call: TRBV19; cdr3_aa: CASGGYQETQYF; cdr3_nt: TGTGCCAGTGGAGGGTACCAAGAGACCCAGTACTTC
clone_size: many; d_call: NA; j_call: TRBJ1-2; v_call: TRBV12-3/TRBV12-4; cdr3_aa: CASSSGTYGYTF; cdr3_nt: TGTGCCAGCAGCTCAGGGACCTATGGCTACACCTTC
clone_size: many; d_call: TRBD1; j_call: TRBJ2-7; v_call: TRBV5-8; cdr3_aa: CASSAGTASVEQYF; cdr3_nt: TGTGCCAGCAGCGCCGGGACAGCGTCCGTTGAGCAGTACTTC
clone_size: few; d_call: TRBD2; j_call: TRBJ2-7; v_call: TRBV20-1; cdr3_aa: CSANKAGGNYEQYF; cdr3_nt: TGCAGTGCTAACAAAGCGGGAGGGAACTACGAGCAGTACTTC
clone_size: many; d_call: NA; j_call: TRBJ1-5; v_call: TRBV25-1; cdr3_aa: CASSDTGRGQPQHF; cdr3_nt: TGTGCCAGCAGTGATACAGGGCGCGGTCAGCCCCAGCATTTT